This TCR beta chain was profiled in a study of early T cells in non-severe SARS-CoV-2 infection (dated by TCRdb to the early 2020s). In terms of the full investigation: Because TCR sequencing was done on bulk RNA from unsorted whole blood, the alpha and beta chains could not be paired.

A case-control design nested within a healthcare worker cohort in London, UK, was used, with weekly nasopharyngeal swab PCR tests and blood sampling performed. Healthcare workers were recruited during the week of the UK lockdown, between 23 and 31 March 2020, and followed weekly for up to roughly 16 weeks. The receptor library was made with 5' RACE. TCRdb shows the sequencer as NextSeq 500. Unique molecular identifiers were attached to individual cDNA molecules in the TCR library protocol so that sequencing error and PCR bias could be corrected. Both TCR alpha and beta chains were sequenced, and tight co-correlation was observed between alpha and beta sequence abundances in each sample. The paper's data handling went like this. V gene, J gene and CDR3 annotation of TCR sequences was performed with Decombinator V4. TCRs were defined as expanded if a significant change between any two time points was detected under a Poisson model with p below 0.0001. TCR abundances were normalised to the total number of TCRs sequenced per sample and expressed as counts per million. A search of VDJdb, accessed on 1 November 2021, was run for TCRs annotated to CMV, EBV and SARS-CoV-2, with TCRs annotated for multiple antigens excluded. The public reads were reprocessed in TCRdb via fastp at Q25 and MiXCR, keeping in-frame beta chains. Rows matching on CDR3 protein sequence are summarized as one entry with the most common DNA and genes. These V and J calls are TCRdb output, not the study's own analysis. This sample is represented by about 60,000 distinct CDR3 sequences; 20% to 25% of them were singletons. The biggest ten clones account for 15% to 20% of the sample.

Beyond this particular receptor, the publication reports: VDJdb matching was skewed toward anti-spike CD8 responses and likely underestimated virus-specific expansions by missing private and CD4 specificities.

Points on this clonotype: What antigen it recognizes has not been identified. Per-nucleotide qualities are absent, and no much larger clonotype sits a single base away.

The specimen comprised whole blood, sampled at baseline. This clonotype originated in an adult who was a healthcare worker with PCR-confirmed SARS-CoV-2 infection or an uninfected control (not recorded which).

The CDR3 loop reads CSAGGQNYGYTF. The DNA sequence is given as TGCAGCGCGGGGGGACAGAACTATGGCTACACCTTC. The V and J genes are TRBV29-1 and TRBJ1-2, with 7 junctional bases fitting TRBD1. V has 7 bases trimmed and J has 2 bases trimmed; junction bases matching no gene number 4. Spanning cysteine to phenylalanine, the CDR3 consists of 12 amino acids. The read is trimmed to its CDR3 DNA, 36 bases read in frame from base 1. Looking up the germline V gene yields CDR1 SQVTM and CDR2 ANQGSEA.